These 8 T cell receptor beta chains originate from one sample sequenced in a study of blood T cell repertoires in COVID-19. Repertoires were generated with immunoSEQ multiplex PCR, while TCRdb's copy carries only in-frame clones and drops some. This sample carries 200,000 to 250,000 clones, 70% to 90% of them seen once, and the ten largest clones take about 0.93%. Sequences were obtained from peripheral blood. The receptors were sampled from a man between 35 and 55 years old with acute or convalescent COVID-19.

CDR3 bases: TGTGCCAGTAGTCTACTACAGGGCCTGAACACCGGGGAGCTGTTTTTT. Amino acid sequence: CASSLLQGLNTGELFF. The V and J genes are TRBV19 and TRBJ2-2, with D tentatively TRBD1 (6 bases). The CDR3 length is 16 residues. CDR1 is LNHDA and CDR2 is SQIVND in the germline V gene (reference sequence). V lost 5 bases and J 1 base, leaving 14 bases between the germline ends.

This chain joins TRBV2 and TRBJ1-6; no definite D call. The CDR3 loop spans 13 amino acids. Germline CDR1 SNHLY, CDR2 FYNNEI. Trimming left V 6 bases short and J 8 bases short, with 11 bases between. The CDR3 coding sequence is TGTGCCAGCAGATCCGGGTTGGATTCACCCCTCCACTTT. This sequence encodes CASRSGLDSPLHF.

The chain employs TRBV6-2 or TRBV6-3 and TRBJ1-2, with 8 bases aligning to TRBD1. CDR3 length equals 16 residues. Losses at the gene ends were 6 bases for V and 2 bases for J; bases not matched to a gene: 11. CDR1 and CDR2 from the germline V gene are MNHEY and SVGEGT. The CDR3 bases are TGTGCCAGCAGCCTCTCCCGGACAGGGTGGAACTATGGCTACACCTTC. It encodes CASSLSRTGWNYGYTF.

The chain carries TRBV6-5 and TRBJ1-2; tentatively, D is TRBD1 (5 bases). The ends were cut back, 4 bases at V and 7 bases at J, with 10 bases in the middle. This CDR3 spans 12 amino acids. The germline V gene encodes CDR1 MNHEY and CDR2 SVGAGI. For the CDR3, the DNA is TGTGCCAGCAGTTCAGGACACGGTGGCTACACCTTC. Protein sequence: CASSSGHGGYTF.

For this clone: At one end, the junction sequence differs from germline, possibly due to a read error. The rearrangement links TRBV7-9 to TRBJ2-3; possible D gene TRBD2, 5 bases. The CDR3 runs 13 residues. Germline CDR1 reads SEHNR; CDR2 reads FQNEAQ (reference sequence). Here the CDR3 DNA reads TGTGCCAGCAGCCTAGCCGGGGCAGATACGCAGTATTTT. Amino acids: CASSLAGADTQYF.

This clone was found once. The chain combines TRBV7-8 with TRBJ1-1; perhaps TRBD1 as D (6 bases). The CDR3 covers 15 residues. V was cut by 4 bases and J by 11 bases, with 23 bases left in between. Germline CDR1 and CDR2: SGHVS and FQNEAQ. CDR3 in amino acids: CASSYQDRLYQTAFF. CDR3 nucleotides: TGTGCCAGCAGCTACCAGGACAGACTCTATCAGACGGCTTTCTTT.

The chain combines TRBV3-1 (or the pseudogene TRBV3-2) with TRBJ1-2; the D gene is possibly TRBD1 (5 bases). The V end lost 0 bases, the J end lost 8 bases, and 10 bases lay between the germline ends. Germline loops: CDR1 LGHDT, CDR2 YNNKEL (reference sequence). The CDR3 spans 13 residues. In DNA form, the CDR3 reads TGTGCCAGCAGCCAAGACCAGGGCACCGGCTACACCTTC. Encoded protein: CASSQDQGTGYTF.

V gene TRBV30 combines with J gene TRBJ1-5, with 9 bases identical to TRBD1. The ends lost 2 bases at V and 10 bases at J; junction bases unmatched: 3. This CDR3 is built from 12 residues. Looked up from germline, CDR1 is GTSNPN and CDR2 is SVGIG (reference sequence). CDR3 bases: TGTGCCTGGAGTCGGACAGGGGTCCCCCAGCATTTT. Its protein product is CAWSRTGVPQHF.